This T cell receptor beta chain came from a study of graft-versus-host responses after intestinal transplantation. Study information: All recipients were transplanted with multivisceral, liver-intestinal, or isolated intestinal grafts.

Data came from immunoSEQ multiplex PCR; TCRdb stores just in-frame clones and leaves some out. The sample holds 8,000 to 11,000 clones, 30% to 35% seen once. In its sample, this clone was seen a few times. The germline V gene has CDR1 SEHNR and CDR2 FQNEAQ (reference sequence). The V end lost 5 bases, the J end lost 4 bases, and 9 bases lay between the germline ends. The CDR3 has 13 residues. The sequence came from a human patient who was an organ donor for intestinal transplantation. V and J are TRBV7-9 and TRBJ2-1; D remains ambiguous. Sequenced material: alloreactive CD4+ T cells from a mixed lymphocyte reaction culture, taken before transplantation. Sample subset: CFSE-low proliferating T cells sorted from roughly 6-day pre-transplant mixed lymphocyte reaction (GvH or HvG direction). The CDR3 is CASSSSGYNEQFF. In DNA form, the CDR3 reads TGTGCCAGCAGCAGCTCGGGTTACAATGAGCAGTTCTTC.